This T cell receptor beta chain is drawn from a study of blood T cell repertoires in COVID-19 (dated by TCRdb to 2020 to 2021). In terms of the full investigation: The collaborator samples originated in the United States, Italy and Spain and spanned the acute and convalescent phases of COVID-19. Nearly every sample came with metadata listing a de-identified subject ID, COVID-19 status, age in years and sex. The material from the prospective study consisted of cDNA or gDNA derived from T cells, B-cell-depleted T cells, or PBMCs. A freely available public database, intended as a resource for researchers studying the immune response to SARS-CoV-2, is where the repertoires were released. The samples were drawn from two sources: the first 160 participants of the ongoing ImmuneRACE study, and approximately 1,300 subjects contributed by 6 global collaborators. Where available, HLA class I and class II types were taken from metadata supplied by the sample provider and were not determined by assay-based typing. The dataset comprised deeply sampled blood TCRbeta repertoires from subjects exposed to, actively infected with, or recovered from COVID-19.

With regard to this clone: What this receptor recognizes is not known. One base away there is no much larger clone; base qualities are not given.

One collaborating source in Seattle enrolled patients during active infection and followed them longitudinally through the course of disease. Collaborating institutions collected whole blood in K2EDTA tubes following their own protocols. Collaborator samples were shipped for TCRbeta analysis as frozen whole blood, isolated PBMCs, or DNA extracted from either sample type. What the research found in general, with its limitations: How much clinical and demographic metadata was included differed by source and by participant, and the metadata was provided uncurated.

Including the terminal cysteine and phenylalanine, the CDR3 comprises 13 residues. CDR3 DNA only is kept here, 39 bases in frame from base 1. Taken from the germline V gene, the CDR1 and CDR2 loops are MDHEN and SYDVKM. From V the trimming removes 7 bases and from J it removes 1 base, while the gene matches leave 4 bases of the junction unaccounted for. The immunoSEQ Assay, a bias-controlled multiplex PCR, was used to amplify TCRbeta CDR3 regions from genomic DNA. As for the original processing: The number of nucleated cells in each sample was estimated from the amplification of reference gene primers within the assay. To quantify the absolute abundance of each unique TCRbeta CDR3 rearrangement, sequence reads were collapsed and filtered. Productive Simpson clonality was computed per sample as the square root of Simpson's diversity index over productive rearrangements. TCRdb mirrors the immuneACCESS table, restricted to in-frame sequences. Some clones are absent from its copies; in checked studies, under half trace to an unresolved V gene, and the reason for the others is unknown. That table is the source of V, J and clone size, and D and trimming were worked out from the DNA. For this sample the table gives approximately 170,000 clones, of which more than 75% were detected only once. The ten largest clonotypes hold roughly 5% of the sample.

The sequence joins TRBV28 to TRBJ2-7, with 7 junctional bases fitting TRBD1. The clonotype was recovered from a man between 18 and 35 years old with COVID-19, enrolled during active disease. The specimen sequenced was peripheral blood. In nucleotides, the sequence is TGTGCCAGCAATCACAGGGGATCCTACGAGCAGTACTTC. Protein translation: CASNHRGSYEQYF.